Below are 8 T cell receptor beta chains sequenced from a single sample in a study of T cells after posttransplantation cyclophosphamide. Method: immunoSEQ multiplex PCR; TCRdb's copy keeps in-frame clones and lacks some. The sample contains around 30,000 clones, 86% of which appear only once. The specimen was PBMCs. All receptors derive from a man aged 45-65 years.

This sequence joins TRBV5-1 and TRBJ1-2; D remains unclear. The CDR3 length is 13 residues. V shed 4 bases and J shed 4 bases, with 11 bases lying between them. Germline loops: CDR1 SGHRS, CDR2 YFSETQ. Here the CDR3 reads CASSPEGSYGYTF. As DNA, the CDR3 is TGCGCCAGCAGCCCTGAAGGGAGCTATGGCTACACCTTC.

The gene calls are TRBV19 and TRBJ1-1; D gene uncertain. V was cut by 3 bases and J by 0 bases, with 8 bases left in between. Per the germline V gene, CDR1 is LNHDA and CDR2 is SQIVND (reference sequence). This CDR3 has 14 residues. CDR3 sequence: CASSINSVNTEAFF. The CDR3 DNA reads as TGTGCCAGTAGTATCAATTCGGTGAACACTGAAGCTTTCTTT.

The V call is TRBV6-5, the J call TRBJ2-5, with D possibly matching TRBD2 (5 bases). V dropped 6 bases and J dropped 4 bases, with 9 bases sitting between them. CDR1 is MNHEY and CDR2 is SVGAGI in the germline V gene. This CDR3 has 12 amino acids. CDR3 sequence: CASRRGIETQYF. The CDR3 bases are TGTGCCAGCAGACGAGGGATAGAGACCCAGTACTTC.

The V and J genes are TRBV28 and TRBJ1-6, with TRBD1 identical over 8 bases. V lost 4 bases to trimming and J lost 1 base; unmatched junction nucleotides: 9. Germline CDR1 and CDR2: MDHEN and SYDVKM. This CDR3 is 18 amino acids long. The CDR3 protein is CASSSWTGWESYNSPLHF. Written as DNA, the CDR3 is TGTGCCAGCAGTTCTTGGACAGGGTGGGAATCCTATAATTCACCCCTCCACTTT.

This chain connects TRBV27 to TRBJ2-5, with D unclear. The germline gives CDR1 MNHEY, CDR2 SMNVEV (reference sequence). The CDR3 is 15 amino acids. V was clipped by 4 bases and J by 5 bases, with 17 bases between them. CDR3 sequence (DNA): TGTGCCAGCAGTTCATCAACTCTACCCGGGGAGACCCAGTACTTC. Its protein is CASSSSTLPGETQYF.

The rearrangement uses TRBV7-2 and TRBJ2-1; TRBD2 agrees at 10 bases. The CDR3 spans 17 residues. V shed 4 bases, J shed 6 bases, and the junction held 12 bases outside the gene matches. Germline V gene data show CDR1 as SGHTA and CDR2 as FQGNSA. Here the CDR3 reads CASSYRGTLAGRNEQFF. CDR3 DNA sequence: TGTGCCAGCAGCTATCGGGGTACACTAGCGGGGCGCAATGAGCAGTTCTTC.

The chain recombines TRBV12-5 with TRBJ2-5, with D possibly matching TRBD2 (6 bases). The length of the CDR3 is 22 residues. Between the trimmed V and J ends, which lost 4 bases and 3 bases, there was a span of 36 bases. The germline V gene has CDR1 LGHNT and CDR2 FRNRAP. This CDR3 reads CASGSPPEGARDLLKMKETQYF. CDR3 nucleotides: TGTGCTAGTGGTTCCCCCCCCGAGGGAGCCCGGGACTTACTAAAAATGAAAGAGACCCAGTACTTC. The entire variable domain, with the rest obtained from reference TRBV12-5 and TRBJ2-5, is as follows: DARVTQTPRHKVTEMGQEVTMRCQPILGHNTVFWYRQTMMQGLELLAYFRNRAPLDDSGMPKDRFSAEMPDATLATLKIQPSEPRDSAVYFCASGSPPEGARDLLKMKETQYFGPGTRLLVL.

This chain uses TRBV14 with TRBJ2-3; 14 nucleotides line up with TRBD2. This CDR3 is built from 21 residues. With V trimmed by 1 base and J by 3 bases, 15 bases remained unmatched. Germline values: CDR1 SGHDN, CDR2 FVKESK. The CDR3 region has the DNA TGTGCCAGCAGCCAAGGCCGGACTAGCGGGGGGTCGTCGGTGGGGACAGATACGCAGTATTTT. It yields the protein CASSQGRTSGGSSVGTDTQYF.